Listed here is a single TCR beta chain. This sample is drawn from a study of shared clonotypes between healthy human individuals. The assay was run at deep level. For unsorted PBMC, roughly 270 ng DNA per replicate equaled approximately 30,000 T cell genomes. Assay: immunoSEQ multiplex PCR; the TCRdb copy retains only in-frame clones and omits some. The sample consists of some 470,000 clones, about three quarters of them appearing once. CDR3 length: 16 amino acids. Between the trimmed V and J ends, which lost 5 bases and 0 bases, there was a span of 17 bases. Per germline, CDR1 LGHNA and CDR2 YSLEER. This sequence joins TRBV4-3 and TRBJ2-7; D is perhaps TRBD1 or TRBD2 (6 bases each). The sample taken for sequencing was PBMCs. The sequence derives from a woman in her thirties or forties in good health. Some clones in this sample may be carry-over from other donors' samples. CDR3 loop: CASSYTAGQASYEQYF. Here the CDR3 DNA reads TGCGCCAGCAGCTACACTGCGGGACAAGCCTCCTACGAGCAGTACTTC.